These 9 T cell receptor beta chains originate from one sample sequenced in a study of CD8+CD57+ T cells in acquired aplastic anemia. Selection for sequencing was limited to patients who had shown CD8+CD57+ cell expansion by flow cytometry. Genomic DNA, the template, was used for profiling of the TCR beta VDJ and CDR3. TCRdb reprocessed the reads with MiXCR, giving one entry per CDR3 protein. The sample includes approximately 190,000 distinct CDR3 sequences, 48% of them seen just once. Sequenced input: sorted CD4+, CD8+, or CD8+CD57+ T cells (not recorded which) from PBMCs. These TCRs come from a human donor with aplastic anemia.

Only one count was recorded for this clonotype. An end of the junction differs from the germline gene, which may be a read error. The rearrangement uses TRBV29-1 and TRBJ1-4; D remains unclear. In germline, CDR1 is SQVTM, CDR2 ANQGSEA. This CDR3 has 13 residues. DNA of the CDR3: TGCAGCGTTGCGGAGGGAAATAATGAGAAACTGTTTTTT. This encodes CSVAEGNNEKLFF.

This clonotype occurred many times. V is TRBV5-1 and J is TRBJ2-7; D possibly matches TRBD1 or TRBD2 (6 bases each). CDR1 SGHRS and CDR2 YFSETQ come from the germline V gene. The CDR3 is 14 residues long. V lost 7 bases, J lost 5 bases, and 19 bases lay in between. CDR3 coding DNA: TGCGCCAGCCAGGACGGGGGCGGGTTGGACGAGCAGTACTTC. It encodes CASQDGGGLDEQYF.

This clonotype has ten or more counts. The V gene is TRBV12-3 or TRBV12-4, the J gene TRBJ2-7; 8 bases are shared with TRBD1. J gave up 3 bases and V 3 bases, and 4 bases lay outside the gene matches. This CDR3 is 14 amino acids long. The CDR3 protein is CASSFPGTGYEQYF. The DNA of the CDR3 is TGTGCCAGCAGTTTCCCCGGGACAGGCTACGAGCAGTACTTC.

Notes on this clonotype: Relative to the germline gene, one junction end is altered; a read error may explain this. The CDR3 protein is CASSLGGTPNGETQYF. In nucleotides, the CDR3 is TGTGCTAGCAGCTTAGGGGGCACGCCTAACGGAGAGACCCAGTACTTC. The V gene is TRBV7-7, the J gene TRBJ2-5; 7 nucleotides agree with TRBD1. The germline V gene encodes CDR1 SSHAT and CDR2 FNYEAQ (reference sequence). This CDR3 contains 16 residues.

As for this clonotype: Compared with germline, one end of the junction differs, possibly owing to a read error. CDR3 DNA sequence: TGCAATGCTGGAGATTCCAGCGGGAGCTACGAGCAGTACTTC. As protein: CNAGDSSGSYEQYF. The J gene is TRBJ2-7, the V gene TRBV20-1; TRBD2 matches 8 bases. The germline V gene encodes CDR1 DFQATT and CDR2 SNEGSKA (reference sequence). This CDR3 contains 14 residues.

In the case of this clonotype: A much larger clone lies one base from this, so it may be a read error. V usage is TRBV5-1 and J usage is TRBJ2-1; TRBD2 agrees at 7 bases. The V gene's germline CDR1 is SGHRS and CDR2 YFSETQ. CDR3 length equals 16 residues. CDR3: CASSLSSGLVGNEQLF. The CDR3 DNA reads TGCGCCAGCAGCTTAAGTTCCGGACTAGTGGGCAATGAGCAGCTCTTC.

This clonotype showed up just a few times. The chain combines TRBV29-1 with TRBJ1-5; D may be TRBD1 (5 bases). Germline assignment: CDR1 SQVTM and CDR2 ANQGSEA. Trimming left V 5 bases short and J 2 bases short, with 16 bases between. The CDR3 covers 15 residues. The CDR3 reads CSVSEGLLGNQPQHF. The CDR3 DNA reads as TGCAGCGTTTCGGAGGGGCTGTTGGGCAATCAGCCCCAGCATTTT.

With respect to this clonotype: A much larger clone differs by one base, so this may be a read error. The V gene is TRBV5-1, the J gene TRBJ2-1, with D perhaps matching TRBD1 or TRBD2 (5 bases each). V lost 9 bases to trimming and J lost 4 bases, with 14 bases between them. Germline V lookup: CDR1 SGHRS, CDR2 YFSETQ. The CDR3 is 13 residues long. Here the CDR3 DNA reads TGCGCCAACGGGACGGACCTTTACAATGAGCAGTTCTTC. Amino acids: CANGTDLYNEQFF.

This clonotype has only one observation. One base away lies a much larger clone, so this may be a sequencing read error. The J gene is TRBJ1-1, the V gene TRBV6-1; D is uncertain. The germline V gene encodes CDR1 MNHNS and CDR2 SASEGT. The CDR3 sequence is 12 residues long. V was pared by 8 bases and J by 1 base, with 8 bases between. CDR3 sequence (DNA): TGTGCCAGCCGGCGGGGGAACACTGAAGCTTTCTTT. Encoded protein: CASRRGNTEAFF.